Reported below is one T cell receptor beta chain. What it recognizes is unknown. This may be a read error, as it is one base from a much larger clone. The data were obtained in a study of glioma-infiltrating T cells. Overall study results and limits: Above-expected tissue-blood divergence occurred in all gliomas, most in low-grade ones.

The CDR3 has 14 residues. Looked up from germline, CDR1 is MNHEY and CDR2 is SVGAGI. TCR alpha and beta CDR3 regions were amplified from RNA using iRepertoire nested multiplex PCR. TCRdb independently ran MiXCR on the multiplex PCR reads; one entry per CDR3 protein. This sample has about 140,000 distinct CDR3 sequences, with approximately 39% found just once. The chain uses TRBV6-5 and TRBJ2-7; weak D call: TRBD2 (7 bases). The sample was glioma tissue, nonneoplastic brain tissue, or PBMCs (not recorded which). The receptor was derived from a human donor with low-grade glioma or glioblastoma, undergoing nonglioma brain surgery, or in good health (not recorded which). The CDR3 DNA follows: TGTGCCAGCAGTTCCTCCCCGGGGGGCTACGGGCAGTACTTC. It encodes CASSSSPGGYGQYF.